This note documents a single TCR beta chain sequence. These data come from a study of blood T cell repertoires in COVID-19. About the research overall: Nucleic acid was either cDNA or gDNA, and it came from T cells, B-cell-depleted T cells, or PBMCs.

The CDR3 runs to 14 residues. The V gene end was trimmed by 8 bases and the J gene end by 3 bases; junction bases not matched to a gene: 6. Per the germline V gene, CDR1 is MDHEN and CDR2 is SYDVKM. Under the authors' procedure: Using reference gene primer amplification, nucleated cell counts were estimated. Sequenced by immunoSEQ multiplex PCR; TCRdb stores in-frame clones only, minus some. V, J and clone size reflect that table, while D and trimming were determined from the DNA. The sample includes 140,000 or so clones, approximately 73% seen only once; the top ten take less than 5.5%. This rearrangement joins TRBV28 to TRBJ1-2; 10 positions match TRBD1. The sequenced sample was peripheral blood. The sequence came from a man aged 55 to 70 with acute or convalescent COVID-19. Written as DNA, the CDR3 is TGTGCCAGCCGAAAGGGACAGGGGTACTATGGCTACACCTTC. It yields the protein CASRKGQGYYGYTF.